A single sample is the source of the 11 T cell receptor beta chains below, sequenced in a study of blood T cell repertoires in COVID-19. Repertoires were generated with immunoSEQ multiplex PCR, while TCRdb's copy carries only in-frame clones and drops some. Of about 86,000 clones listed, 85% are singletons. Material: peripheral blood. The receptors derive from a man aged 45 to 65 with acute or convalescent COVID-19.

This chain links TRBV15 with TRBJ2-1; tentatively, D is TRBD1 (7 bases). Germline V lookup: CDR1 LNHNV, CDR2 YYDKDF (reference sequence). The V end was cut by 9 bases, the J end by 4 bases, with 16 bases between. The CDR3 runs 14 residues. In nucleotides, the CDR3 is TGTGCCACTGACGGGGGCAGGGGGTACAATGAGCAGTTCTTC. Its protein is CATDGGRGYNEQFF. Complete variable domain (other parts from reference TRBV15 and TRBJ2-1): DAMVIQNPRYQVTQFGKPVTLSCSQTLNHNVMYWYQQKSSQAPKLLFHYYDKDFNNEADTPDNFQSRRPNTSFCFLDIRSPGLGDTAMYLCATDGGRGYNEQFFGPGTRLTVL.

V is TRBV2 and J is TRBJ1-5, with 8 bases that match TRBD1. Germline CDR1 and CDR2: SNHLY and FYNNEI. This CDR3 is 17 amino acids long. V shed 7 bases and J 0 bases; nucleotides not matched to a gene: 11. The CDR3 loop reads CASKARTGRDSNQPQHF. CDR3 sequence (DNA): TGTGCCAGCAAAGCTCGGACAGGGAGGGATAGCAATCAGCCCCAGCATTTT.

The chain joins TRBV28 to TRBJ1-1, with a possible D match to TRBD1 (6 bases). The CDR3 is 16 amino acids. CDR1 MDHEN and CDR2 SYDVKM come from the germline V gene. V gave up 0 bases and J gave up 4 bases, with 15 bases separating them. The CDR3 is CASSLWGAGEATEAFF. CDR3 DNA: TGTGCCAGCAGTTTATGGGGGGCCGGAGAAGCCACTGAAGCTTTCTTT.

This clone showed up just a few times. The chain uses TRBV5-4 and TRBJ1-2, with 9 positions matching TRBD1. CDR1 is SGHNT, CDR2 YYREEE, per germline (reference sequence). After removal of 4 bases from V and 6 bases from J, the junction contained 7 bases not matched to a gene. The CDR3 contains 14 residues. The CDR3 DNA follows: TGTGCCAGCAGCCTAGGGACAGGGAATAATGGCTACACCTTC. Translation gives CASSLGTGNNGYTF.

The chain has TRBV4-3 and TRBJ1-2; 7 bases align to TRBD1. The germline V gene encodes CDR1 LGHNA and CDR2 YSLEER. The CDR3 is made up of 15 amino acids. V gave up 1 base and J gave up 2 bases; unmatched junction bases: 4. CDR3: CASSQVQGQNYGYTF. In nucleotides, the CDR3 is TGCGCCAGCAGCCAAGTGCAGGGACAGAACTATGGCTACACCTTC.

The sample holds many counts of this clone. The chain is built from TRBV4-3 and TRBJ1-6; TRBD1 agrees at 8 bases. This CDR3 has 16 residues. Germline V gene lookup returns CDR1 LGHNA and CDR2 YSLEER. V lost 7 bases and J lost 3; bases outside the gene matches: 8. The CDR3 sequence is CASNHRTGGYNSPLHF. The CDR3 DNA reads TGCGCCAGCAACCACCGTACAGGGGGCTATAATTCACCCCTCCACTTT.

The chain recombines TRBV29-1 with TRBJ1-2; a possible D gene is TRBD1 (6 bases). CDR1 and CDR2 (germline): SQVTM, ANQGSEA. The CDR3 runs 14 residues. V was trimmed by 7 bases and J by 8 bases, leaving 23 bases between them. This CDR3 reads CSAEVGAWTEGYTF. DNA of the CDR3: TGCAGCGCCGAGGTGGGGGCTTGGACTGAGGGCTACACCTTC.

This chain links TRBV6-5 with TRBJ1-4, with 10 positions matching TRBD1. Germline-derived CDR1 and CDR2 are MNHEY and SVGAGI. The trim removed 0 bases at V and 8 bases at J, leaving 3 bases unmatched. The CDR3 spans 15 residues. The CDR3 bases are TGTGCCAGCAGTTACTCGGACAGGGGGGGAGAAAAACTGTTTTTT. Its protein is CASSYSDRGGEKLFF.

The chain links TRBV28 to TRBJ1-2; maybe TRBD1 (5 bases). Germline CDR1 is MDHEN and CDR2 is SYDVKM. The CDR3 sequence is 14 residues long. Deletions cut 2 bases from V and 8 bases from J, with 15 bases between. The CDR3 region is CASSLRRQGGGYTF. In DNA, the CDR3 is TGTGCCAGCAGTTTACGTAGGCAGGGTGGCGGCTACACCTTC.

V is TRBV12-3 or TRBV12-4 and J is TRBJ1-5; D gene unclear. The CDR3 length is 13 residues. The CDR3 reads CATARGGNQPQHF. The DNA for the CDR3 is TGTGCTACAGCACGGGGTGGCAATCAGCCCCAGCATTTT.

The rearrangement links TRBV9 to TRBJ2-5, with 15 bases matching TRBD2. Germline CDR1 reads SGDLS; CDR2 reads YYNGEE. This CDR3 is built from 17 residues. Trimming removed 4 bases from V and 1 base from J; junction bases left unmatched: 5. The CDR3 loop reads CASSTGLAGGGQETQYF. CDR3 coding DNA: TGTGCCAGCAGCACGGGACTAGCGGGGGGAGGCCAAGAGACCCAGTACTTC.